This TCR beta chain was identified during a study of T cell responses to AZD1222 COVID-19 vaccine. The V and J ends lost 2 bases and 8 bases respectively, with 16 bases between them. From germline, CDR1 is MNHNS and CDR2 SASEGT. The length of the CDR3 is 15 residues. Repertoires were generated with immunoSEQ multiplex PCR, while TCRdb's copy carries only in-frame clones and drops some. Of under 170,000 clones in the sample, around 94% are singletons; the top ten hold roughly 1.3%. The receptor was isolated from an adult in good health. The rearrangement links TRBV6-1 to TRBJ1-3, with D unclear. Here the sequenced sample was peripheral blood, taken on day 0 of AZD1222 vaccination. The CDR3 here is CASSEMEGEGHTIYF. Written as DNA, the CDR3 is TGTGCCAGCAGTGAAATGGAGGGAGAGGGCCACACCATATATTTT.